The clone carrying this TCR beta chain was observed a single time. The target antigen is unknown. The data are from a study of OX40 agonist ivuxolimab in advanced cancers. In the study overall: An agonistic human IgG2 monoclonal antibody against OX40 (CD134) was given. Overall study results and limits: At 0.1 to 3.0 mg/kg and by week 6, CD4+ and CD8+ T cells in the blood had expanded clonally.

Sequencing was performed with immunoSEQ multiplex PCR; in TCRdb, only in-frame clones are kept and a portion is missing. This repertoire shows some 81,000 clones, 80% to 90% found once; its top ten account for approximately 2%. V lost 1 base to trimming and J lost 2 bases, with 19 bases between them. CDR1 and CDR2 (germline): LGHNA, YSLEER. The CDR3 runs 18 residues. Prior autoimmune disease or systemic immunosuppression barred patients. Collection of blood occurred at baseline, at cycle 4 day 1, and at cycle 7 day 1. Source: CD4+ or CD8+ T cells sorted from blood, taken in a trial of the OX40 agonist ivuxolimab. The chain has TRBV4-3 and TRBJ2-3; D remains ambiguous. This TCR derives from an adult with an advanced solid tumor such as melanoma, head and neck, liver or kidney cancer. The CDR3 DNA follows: TGCGCCAGCAGCCAAGGTCACGGCGGCGGACGTTCCACAGATACGCAGTATTTT. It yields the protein CASSQGHGGGRSTDTQYF.